These 14 T cell receptor beta chains were all obtained from the same sample, sequenced in a study of technical replicates of blood from several donors. Method: immunoSEQ multiplex PCR; TCRdb's copy keeps in-frame clones and lacks some. The data show 75,000 to 90,000 clones, roughly 97% seen once. Sequencing was performed on T cells isolated from PBMCs. These receptors originate from a human donor in good health.

V usage is TRBV7-2 and J usage is TRBJ1-2; D perhaps matches TRBD1 (5 bases). Germline V gene data show CDR1 as SGHTA and CDR2 as FQGNSA. The CDR3 has 13 residues. V lost 3 bases and J 4 bases, leaving 9 bases between the germline ends. CDR3 loop: CASSLTDLYGYTF. The CDR3 region has the DNA TGTGCCAGCAGCTTGACAGATCTCTATGGCTACACCTTC.

The CDR3, as DNA: TGCGCCAGCAGCCAAGCTAGCGGGGGATCCTACGAGCAGTACTTC. It codes for CASSQASGGSYEQYF. The V gene is TRBV4-1, the J gene TRBJ2-7; 10 bases align to TRBD2. CDR3 length equals 15 residues. Germline CDR1 and CDR2: MGHRA and YSYEKL. V shed 1 base and J 1 base; nucleotides not matched to a gene: 1.

The rearrangement joins TRBV25-1 to TRBJ2-7, with 7 bases that match TRBD2. Germline values: CDR1 MGHDK, CDR2 SYGVNS. The CDR3 has 13 amino acids. After removal of 4 bases from V and 5 bases from J, the junction contained 5 bases not matched to a gene. CDR3 coding DNA: TGTGCCAGCAGTGTGGGGGGAGGGCACGAGCAGTACTTC. Its translation: CASSVGGGHEQYF.

The chain's CDR3 is CASSLTSGSYEQYF. In DNA, the CDR3 is TGTGCCAGCAGTTTAACATCGGGCTCCTACGAGCAGTACTTC. The rearrangement links TRBV27 to TRBJ2-7; D remains unclear. The CDR3 contains 14 residues. Germline values: CDR1 MNHEY, CDR2 SMNVEV (reference sequence). Deletions cut 2 bases from V and 0 bases from J, with 8 bases between.

The chain joins TRBV9 to TRBJ2-7, with 11 bases fitting TRBD1. CDR1 and CDR2 from the germline V gene are SGDLS and YYNGEE. With 2 bases clipped from V and 1 base from J, the junction kept 5 bases outside the gene matches. This CDR3 region has 16 residues. Here the CDR3 DNA reads TGTGCCAGCAGCGTCGGACAGGGGGCGCTTTCCTACGAGCAGTACTTC. Residues: CASSVGQGALSYEQYF.

The chain combines TRBV7-2 with TRBJ1-4; TRBD1 matches at 7 bases. The germline V gene encodes CDR1 SGHTA and CDR2 FQGNSA. The CDR3 runs 15 residues. The J segment lost 8 bases and the V segment lost 4 bases, leaving 10 bases of the junction unmatched. CDR3 in amino acids: CASSSHRGGGEKLFF. The CDR3 DNA follows: TGTGCCAGCAGCTCCCACAGGGGCGGGGGGGAAAAACTGTTTTTT.

The V gene is TRBV7-9, the J gene TRBJ2-7, with TRBD1 as a possible D gene (5 bases). CDR1 and CDR2 (germline): SEHNR, FQNEAQ (reference sequence). The ends were cut back, 5 bases at V and 9 bases at J, with 14 bases in the middle. The CDR3 loop spans 12 amino acids. The CDR3 DNA reads as TGTGCCAGCAGCCCTTCACAGGCTTGGCAGTACTTC. This codes for CASSPSQAWQYF.

The chain recombines TRBV5-4 with TRBJ1-1; maybe TRBD1 (5 bases). Per the germline V gene, CDR1 is SGHNT and CDR2 is YYREEE (reference sequence). The V gene lost 4 bases and the J gene lost 0 bases, with 13 bases spanning the gap. This CDR3 region has 15 residues. CDR3 coding DNA: TGTGCCAGCAGCCTCAGGGTTGAAATGAACACTGAAGCTTTCTTT. The encoded protein is CASSLRVEMNTEAFF.

V and J are TRBV13 and TRBJ2-7; D is unclear. V was trimmed by 5 bases and J by 0 bases, leaving 8 bases between them. Germline CDR1 and CDR2: PRHDT and FYEKMQ (reference sequence). The CDR3 runs 13 residues. The CDR3 bases are TGTGCCAGCAGCCCTCAGGCCTCCTACGAGCAGTACTTC. It codes for CASSPQASYEQYF.

The V call is TRBV30, the J call TRBJ1-1; weak D call: TRBD1 (5 bases). Trimming took 4 bases from V and 6 from J, leaving 12 bases between them. CDR3 length: 12 residues. CDR1 GTSNPN and CDR2 SVGIG come from the germline V gene (reference sequence). This chain's CDR3 is CAWITGVAEAFF. CDR3 DNA sequence: TGTGCCTGGATAACAGGTGTGGCTGAAGCTTTCTTT.

This chain joins TRBV19 and TRBJ2-5; possibly TRBD1 for D (5 bases). Per germline, CDR1 LNHDA and CDR2 SQIVND (reference sequence). Trimming shortened V by 6 bases and J by 2 bases, and 7 bases separated the two germline ends. The CDR3 has 12 amino acids. As DNA, the CDR3 is TGTGCCAGTAGAGGGGTACAAGAGACCCAGTACTTC. As protein: CASRGVQETQYF.

This rearrangement joins TRBV30 to TRBJ1-1, with a possible D match to TRBD1 (5 bases). CDR1 GTSNPN and CDR2 SVGIG come from the germline V gene (reference sequence). The CDR3 is 13 amino acids. Deletions cut 4 bases from V and 1 base from J, with 10 bases between. The CDR3 loop reads CAWIGGGNTEAFF. The CDR3 coding sequence is TGTGCCTGGATTGGGGGAGGGAACACTGAAGCTTTCTTT.

This clone showed up just once. This chain links TRBV11-2 with TRBJ2-5, with D perhaps matching TRBD2 (6 bases). The CDR3 consists of 16 residues. CDR1 SGHAT and CDR2 FQNNGV come from the germline V gene. V was shortened by 1 base and J by 6 bases, with 18 bases between the two germline ends. The DNA for the CDR3 is TGTGCCAGCAGCTTAGTTCAAGTGGCGGGGATAAAGACCCAGTACTTC. This sequence encodes CASSLVQVAGIKTQYF.

Comment on this clone: A read error may account for a junction end that differs from germline. J is TRBJ2-7 and V is TRBV30, with TRBD2 identical over 9 bases. This CDR3 has 11 residues. Germline CDR1 reads GTSNPN; CDR2 reads SVGIG (reference sequence). Here the CDR3 DNA reads TGCTCCGCGGGGGGGGCGTACGAGCAGTACTTC. Its protein is CSAGGAYEQYF.